This T cell receptor beta chain appears in the sequencing data of a study of T cells in Graves' hyperthyroidism and ophthalmopathy. Whole-study results and caveats: Most thyroid clonotypes with frequency above 0.001 were detected in blood.

Looked up from germline, CDR1 is SQVTM and CDR2 is ANQGSEA. V lost 7 bases to trimming and J lost 9 bases, with 13 bases between them. The CDR3 spans 12 residues. In its sample, this clonotype was seen many times. The target antigen is unknown. Amplified TCR beta CDR3 regions derived from RNA transcripts. The study used the HTBI primer set for a first-round RT-PCR of the TCR CDR3. Each CDR3 protein is one row after TCRdb ran MiXCR on the multiplex PCR reads. The repertoire has around 660,000 distinct CDR3 sequences, 40% to 55% of them found once; the top ten carry about 7.7%. Diagnoses rested on clinical symptoms, serum thyroxine and TRAb, thyroid ultrasound and orbital computed tomography.

This sequence originates from an adult man with Graves' disease, either hyperthyroidism or ophthalmopathy (not recorded which). The rearrangement uses TRBV29-1 and TRBJ1-6; unclear D gene. The specimen sequenced was peripheral blood or thyroid tissue (not recorded which). CDR3 nucleotide sequence: TGCAGCGCTGGGCGTCTTGGTTCACCCCTCCACTTT. Translating it yields CSAGRLGSPLHF. Full variable domain (outside the CDR3, taken from reference TRBV29-1 and TRBJ1-6): SAVISQKPSRDICQRGTSLTIQCQVDSQVTMMFWYRQQPGQSLTLIATANQGSEATYESGFVIDKFPISRPNLTFSTLTVSNMSPEDSSIYLCSAGRLGSPLHFGNGTRLTVT.